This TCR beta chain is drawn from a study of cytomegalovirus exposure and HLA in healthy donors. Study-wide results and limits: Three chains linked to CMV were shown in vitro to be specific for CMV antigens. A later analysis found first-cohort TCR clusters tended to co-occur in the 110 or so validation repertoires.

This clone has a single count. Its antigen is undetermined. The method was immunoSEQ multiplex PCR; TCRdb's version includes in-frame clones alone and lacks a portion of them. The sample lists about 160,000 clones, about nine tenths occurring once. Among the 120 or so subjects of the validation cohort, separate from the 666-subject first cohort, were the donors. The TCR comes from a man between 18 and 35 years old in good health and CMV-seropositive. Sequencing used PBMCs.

CDR3 region: CASSLELGNNEQFF. The CDR3 bases are TGTGCCAGCAGCTTAGAACTAGGGAACAATGAGCAGTTCTTC. The chain is built from TRBV7-9 and TRBJ2-1, with D possibly being TRBD2 (5 bases). This CDR3 has 14 residues. Trimming took 1 base from V and 5 from J, leaving 9 bases between them. Germline-derived CDR1 and CDR2 are SEHNR and FQNEAQ (reference sequence).